The rows below give T cell receptor beta chains drawn from one sample of a study of blood T cell repertoires in COVID-19. Repertoires were generated with immunoSEQ multiplex PCR, while TCRdb's copy carries only in-frame clones and drops some. The sample includes roughly 150,000 clones, roughly 85% of them seen just once. The sequencing input was peripheral blood. The receptors shown here come from a man aged 45-60 years with acute or convalescent COVID-19. Each CDR3 is given with its conserved first and last residue. Each record gives: J gene, D gene, clone size, V gene, CDR3 DNA, CDR3 protein. The D gene is left open where the match is weak. Expanded clones are given a class, and other clones once, few, many or no size at all.

j_gene: TRBJ1-3
d_gene: NA
abundance: few
v_gene: TRBV2
CDR3nt: TGTGCCAGCAGAGGATGGGGGGACTCTGGAAACACCATATATTTT
CDR3aa: CASRGWGDSGNTIYF

j_gene: TRBJ2-7
d_gene: NA
abundance: NA
v_gene: TRBV2
CDR3nt: TGTGCCAGCAGTGAGAGCTCCTACGAGCAGTACTTC
CDR3aa: CASSESSYEQYF

j_gene: TRBJ2-2
d_gene: TRBD2
abundance: once
v_gene: TRBV7-7
CDR3nt: TGTGCTAGCAGCTTGAGCGGGGGGGCCGCCGGGGAGCTGTTTTTT
CDR3aa: CASSLSGGAAGELFF

j_gene: TRBJ2-5
d_gene: TRBD2
abundance: NA
v_gene: TRBV28
CDR3nt: TGTGCCAGCAGTTTACAAGGCGTTCGATGGGAGGGGCCCCAAGAGACCCAGTACTTC
CDR3aa: CASSLQGVRWEGPQETQYF

j_gene: TRBJ2-1
d_gene: TRBD2
abundance: NA
v_gene: TRBV29-1
CDR3nt: TGCAGCGCAGCGGCACGCGGGAGTTTTAATGAGCAGTTCTTC
CDR3aa: CSAAARGSFNEQFF

j_gene: TRBJ2-2
d_gene: TRBD1
abundance: NA
v_gene: TRBV27
CDR3nt: TGTGCCAGCAGTTTAGCGGACAGGGACACCGGGGAGCTGTTTTTT
CDR3aa: CASSLADRDTGELFF

j_gene: TRBJ2-2
d_gene: NA
abundance: NA
v_gene: TRBV11-3
CDR3nt: TGTGCCAGCAGCTCCTGGGCCTCCGCGAACACCGGGGAGCTGTTTTTT
CDR3aa: CASSSWASANTGELFF

j_gene: TRBJ1-4
d_gene: NA
abundance: NA
v_gene: TRBV5-5
CDR3nt: TGTGCCAGCAGCTTGAAGTTACAGGGTAATGAAAAACTGTTTTTT
CDR3aa: CASSLKLQGNEKLFF

j_gene: TRBJ2-3
d_gene: NA
abundance: NA
v_gene: TRBV27
CDR3nt: TGTGCCAGCAGTCCACGGACTTATACAGATACGCAGTATTTT
CDR3aa: CASSPRTYTDTQYF

j_gene: TRBJ2-7
d_gene: TRBD2
abundance: NA
v_gene: TRBV5-1
CDR3nt: TGCGCCAGCAGCTTGGACTCTAGCGGGTTCTACCAGCAGTACTTC
CDR3aa: CASSLDSSGFYQQYF

j_gene: TRBJ2-7
d_gene: TRBD2
abundance: few
v_gene: TRBV19
CDR3nt: TGTGCCAGTAGTTGGACTAGCGGGAGTTTCGAGCAGTACTTC
CDR3aa: CASSWTSGSFEQYF

j_gene: TRBJ2-7
d_gene: NA
abundance: NA
v_gene: TRBV19
CDR3nt: TGTGCCAGTGGGGGGTACGAGCAGTACTTC
CDR3aa: CASGGYEQYF

j_gene: TRBJ1-6
d_gene: NA
abundance: NA
v_gene: TRBV6-5
CDR3nt: TGTGCCAGCGAAGCGAATCTAATTAGTAGACCCCTCCACTTT
CDR3aa: CASEANLISRPLHF

j_gene: TRBJ2-7
d_gene: TRBD1
abundance: NA
v_gene: TRBV5-1
CDR3nt: TGCGCCAGCAGCTTACAGGGGGGATCTTCCTACGAGCAGTACTTC
CDR3aa: CASSLQGGSSYEQYF

j_gene: TRBJ2-1
d_gene: TRBD2
abundance: NA
v_gene: TRBV30
CDR3nt: TGTGCCTGGAGTGTACTAGCGGAGCAGTTCTTC
CDR3aa: CAWSVLAEQFF

j_gene: TRBJ1-1
d_gene: NA
abundance: NA
v_gene: TRBV2
CDR3nt: TGTGCCAGCGTCCTGAGCCACGGAGTTTTCTTT
CDR3aa: CASVLSHGVFF

j_gene: TRBJ1-5
d_gene: NA
abundance: NA
v_gene: TRBV6-5
CDR3nt: TGTGCCAGTGGGGCCAGCAATCAGCCCCAGCATTTT
CDR3aa: CASGASNQPQHF

j_gene: TRBJ2-2
d_gene: NA
abundance: NA
v_gene: TRBV6-5
CDR3nt: TGTGCCAGCAGACGTTTAGGAGCCGGGGAGCTGTTTTTT
CDR3aa: CASRRLGAGELFF

j_gene: TRBJ2-2
d_gene: NA
abundance: NA
v_gene: TRBV24-1
CDR3nt: TGTGCCACCAGTGATCCTAGAAACACCGGGGAGCTGTTTTTT
CDR3aa: CATSDPRNTGELFF

j_gene: TRBJ2-7
d_gene: NA
abundance: NA
v_gene: TRBV27
CDR3nt: TGTGCCAGCAGTTTTGGGGCTCTCTACGAGCAGTACTTC
CDR3aa: CASSFGALYEQYF

j_gene: TRBJ1-6
d_gene: NA
abundance: NA
v_gene: TRBV5-6
CDR3nt: TGTGCCAGCAGCTTGAGCCAGGGCCGCTCCAGTTATAATTCACCCCTCCACTTT
CDR3aa: CASSLSQGRSSYNSPLHF

j_gene: TRBJ1-6
d_gene: NA
abundance: NA
v_gene: TRBV30
CDR3nt: TGTGCCTGGAGTCCGGGGTTAGGAGATTCACCCCTCCACTTT
CDR3aa: CAWSPGLGDSPLHF

j_gene: TRBJ2-6
d_gene: NA
abundance: NA
v_gene: TRBV19
CDR3nt: TGTGCCAGTAGTATACAGGGGTCTGGGGCCAACGTCCTGACTTTC
CDR3aa: CASSIQGSGANVLTF

j_gene: TRBJ1-6
d_gene: NA
abundance: NA
v_gene: TRBV19
CDR3nt: TGTGCCAGTAGTATAAGGGGCAGGGGCCGGAATTCACCCCTCCACTTT
CDR3aa: CASSIRGRGRNSPLHF

j_gene: TRBJ2-2
d_gene: NA
abundance: NA
v_gene: TRBV11-1
CDR3nt: TGTGCCAGCAGCTGGAACGAGGACACCGGGGAGCTGTTTTTT
CDR3aa: CASSWNEDTGELFF

j_gene: TRBJ2-2
d_gene: NA
abundance: NA
v_gene: TRBV2
CDR3nt: TGTGCCAGCCGGGGATCGAACACCGGGGAGCTGTTTTTT
CDR3aa: CASRGSNTGELFF

j_gene: TRBJ1-5
d_gene: TRBD1
abundance: NA
v_gene: TRBV19
CDR3nt: TGTGCCAGTAGTATAGTTGGGGGACAGCGGATACAGCCCCAGCATTTT
CDR3aa: CASSIVGGQRIQPQHF

j_gene: TRBJ1-2
d_gene: TRBD1
abundance: NA
v_gene: TRBV30
CDR3nt: TGTGCCTGGAACCGCGAGGACAGGGGCGACAACTATGGCTACACCTTC
CDR3aa: CAWNREDRGDNYGYTF

j_gene: TRBJ1-1
d_gene: NA
abundance: NA
v_gene: TRBV5-1
CDR3nt: TGCGCCAGCACCCCTCTGAGCAACACTGAAGCTTTCTTT
CDR3aa: CASTPLSNTEAFF

j_gene: TRBJ1-3
d_gene: NA
abundance: NA
v_gene: TRBV6-2/TRBV6-3
CDR3nt: TGTGCCAGCAGTTACGGGGACTTCGCTGGAAACACCATATATTTT
CDR3aa: CASSYGDFAGNTIYF

j_gene: TRBJ1-2
d_gene: TRBD1
abundance: NA
v_gene: TRBV5-1
CDR3nt: TGCGCCAGCAGCTTACGGACAGGGAAGGACTATGGCTACACCTTC
CDR3aa: CASSLRTGKDYGYTF

j_gene: TRBJ2-7
d_gene: TRBD2
abundance: NA
v_gene: TRBV5-8
CDR3nt: TGTGCCAGAAGCCCACTAGCGGAGATCTACGAGCAGTACTTC
CDR3aa: CARSPLAEIYEQYF

j_gene: TRBJ1-6
d_gene: NA
abundance: NA
v_gene: TRBV30
CDR3nt: TGTGCCTGCGAGCTGAATTATAATTCACCCCTCCACTTT
CDR3aa: CACELNYNSPLHF

j_gene: TRBJ1-1
d_gene: NA
abundance: once
v_gene: TRBV29-1
CDR3nt: TGCAGCGCCAACCCGCCAGGGGCTAACACTGAAGCTTTCTTT
CDR3aa: CSANPPGANTEAFF

j_gene: TRBJ1-1
d_gene: NA
abundance: few
v_gene: TRBV6-4
CDR3nt: TGTGCCAGCAGAACAGGTCCGGAGAATGAAGCTTTCTTT
CDR3aa: CASRTGPENEAFF

j_gene: TRBJ1-1
d_gene: NA
abundance: NA
v_gene: TRBV5-4
CDR3nt: TGTGCCAGCAGCTTGGTGGCAGGGACAAACACTGAAGCTTTCTTT
CDR3aa: CASSLVAGTNTEAFF

j_gene: TRBJ1-2
d_gene: NA
abundance: NA
v_gene: TRBV7-9
CDR3nt: TGTGCCAGCAGCCCCGTCTCCTTAGTGGACACCTTC
CDR3aa: CASSPVSLVDTF

j_gene: TRBJ1-2
d_gene: NA
abundance: NA
v_gene: TRBV6-4
CDR3nt: TGTGCCAGCAGTGAGAATCTTGAGGGCCGCCCTAGGGGCTACACCTTC
CDR3aa: CASSENLEGRPRGYTF

j_gene: TRBJ1-1
d_gene: NA
abundance: once
v_gene: TRBV30
CDR3nt: TGTGCCTGGACTGGCTTAACAGGGCCGAACACTGAAGCTTTCTTT
CDR3aa: CAWTGLTGPNTEAFF

j_gene: TRBJ2-7
d_gene: TRBD1
abundance: NA
v_gene: TRBV10-3
CDR3nt: TGTGCCATCAGTGATAGGGGACAGGGTGGAGGCGAGCAGTACTTC
CDR3aa: CAISDRGQGGGEQYF

j_gene: TRBJ2-7
d_gene: TRBD1
abundance: NA
v_gene: TRBV6-6
CDR3nt: TGTGCCAGCAGCGAGCGAGAGACAGGGGGAGGCGAGCAGTACTTC
CDR3aa: CASSERETGGGEQYF

j_gene: TRBJ1-1
d_gene: NA
abundance: NA
v_gene: TRBV7-2
CDR3nt: TGTGCCAGCAGCTTACTAGGAAGGCGGTACACTGAAGCTTTCTTT
CDR3aa: CASSLLGRRYTEAFF

j_gene: TRBJ1-1
d_gene: TRBD1
abundance: NA
v_gene: TRBV6-5
CDR3nt: TGTGCCAGCAGTTACCGCACAGGGGAGACTGAAGCTTTCTTT
CDR3aa: CASSYRTGETEAFF

j_gene: TRBJ2-2
d_gene: TRBD1
abundance: NA
v_gene: TRBV11-2
CDR3nt: TGTGCCAGCAGCTCAAGGACAGGGGCGATCGGGGAGCTGTTTTTT
CDR3aa: CASSSRTGAIGELFF

j_gene: TRBJ2-7
d_gene: NA
abundance: NA
v_gene: TRBV11-2
CDR3nt: TGTGCCAGCAGCACCCGGACTGGGGAGCAGTACTTC
CDR3aa: CASSTRTGEQYF

j_gene: TRBJ1-6
d_gene: TRBD1
abundance: NA
v_gene: TRBV7-2
CDR3nt: TGTGCCAGCAGCCCGGGACAGCTTAGGAGCTCCTATAATTCACCCCTCCACTTT
CDR3aa: CASSPGQLRSSYNSPLHF

j_gene: TRBJ2-6
d_gene: TRBD2
abundance: NA
v_gene: TRBV27
CDR3nt: TGTGCCACCGGGACTAGCGGGAGTTCTGGGGCCAACGTCCTGACTTTC
CDR3aa: CATGTSGSSGANVLTF

j_gene: TRBJ1-1
d_gene: NA
abundance: NA
v_gene: TRBV19
CDR3nt: TGTGCCAGTAGTATCCAACAGGGGAACACTGAAGCTTTCTTT
CDR3aa: CASSIQQGNTEAFF

j_gene: TRBJ1-1
d_gene: NA
abundance: NA
v_gene: TRBV28
CDR3nt: TGTGCCAGCAGGACAGGTGGCTTTACCCACGGAGCTTTCTTT
CDR3aa: CASRTGGFTHGAFF

j_gene: TRBJ2-2
d_gene: TRBD1
abundance: NA
v_gene: TRBV7-6
CDR3nt: TGTGCCAGCAGCGCGACAGGGGGCAACACCGGGGAGCTGTTTTTT
CDR3aa: CASSATGGNTGELFF

j_gene: TRBJ2-7
d_gene: NA
abundance: NA
v_gene: TRBV15
CDR3nt: TGTGCCACCAGCAGACCCGGGACACCCAGCTCCTACGAGCAGTACTTC
CDR3aa: CATSRPGTPSSYEQYF

j_gene: TRBJ2-6
d_gene: NA
abundance: NA
v_gene: TRBV3-1/TRBV3-2
CDR3nt: TGTGCCAGCAGCGCCTCTTTTTCGGACAGGGCCAACGTCCTGACTTTC
CDR3aa: CASSASFSDRANVLTF

j_gene: TRBJ2-7
d_gene: NA
abundance: few
v_gene: TRBV14
CDR3nt: TGTGCCAGCAGCCAACAACAGGGCTCCTACGAGCAGTACTTC
CDR3aa: CASSQQQGSYEQYF

j_gene: TRBJ1-4
d_gene: NA
abundance: NA
v_gene: TRBV7-9
CDR3nt: TGTGCCAGCAGCTTAGGATCGAGTGAAAAACTGTTTTTT
CDR3aa: CASSLGSSEKLFF

j_gene: TRBJ2-7
d_gene: TRBD1
abundance: NA
v_gene: TRBV7-9
CDR3nt: TGTGCCAGCAGCTTCTCCGGGACAGGGGGGCGCGAGCAGTACTTC
CDR3aa: CASSFSGTGGREQYF

j_gene: TRBJ1-2
d_gene: NA
abundance: NA
v_gene: TRBV5-1
CDR3nt: TGCGCCAGCACCTCGGGAGGTGGAGGCAGGGTGGGCTACACCTTC
CDR3aa: CASTSGGGGRVGYTF

j_gene: TRBJ1-5
d_gene: TRBD1
abundance: NA
v_gene: TRBV9
CDR3nt: TGTGCCAGCAGCATCTCCGGGACAGGCAGATTATTTCGAGAGCCCCAGCATTTT
CDR3aa: CASSISGTGRLFREPQHF